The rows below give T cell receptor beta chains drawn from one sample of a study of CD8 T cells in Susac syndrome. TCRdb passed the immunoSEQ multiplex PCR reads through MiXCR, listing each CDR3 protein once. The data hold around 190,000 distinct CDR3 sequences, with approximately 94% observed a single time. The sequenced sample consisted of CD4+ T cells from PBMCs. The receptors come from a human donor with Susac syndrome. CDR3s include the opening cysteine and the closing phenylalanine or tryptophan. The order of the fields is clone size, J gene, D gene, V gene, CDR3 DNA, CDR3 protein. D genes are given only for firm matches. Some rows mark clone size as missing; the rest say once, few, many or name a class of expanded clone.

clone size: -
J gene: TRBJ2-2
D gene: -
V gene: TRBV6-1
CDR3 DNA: TGTGCCAGCAGCATCCAAGTCAGGGCCGGGGAGCTGTTTTTT
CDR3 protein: CASSIQVRAGELFF

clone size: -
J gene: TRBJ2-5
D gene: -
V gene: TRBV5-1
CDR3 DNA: TGCGCCAGCAGCTTGACAGCGGCGATAGAGACCCAGTACTTC
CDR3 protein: CASSLTAAIETQYF

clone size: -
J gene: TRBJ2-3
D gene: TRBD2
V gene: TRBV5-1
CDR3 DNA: TGCGCCAGCAGCACCGCCGGGGGAGCGGGGGCGACCAGTACGCAGTATTTT
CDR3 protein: CASSTAGGAGATSTQYF

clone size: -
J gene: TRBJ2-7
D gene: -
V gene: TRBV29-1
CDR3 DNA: TGCAGCGTTAAAGCGCCTACCTCCTACGAGCAGTACTTC
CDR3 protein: CSVKAPTSYEQYF

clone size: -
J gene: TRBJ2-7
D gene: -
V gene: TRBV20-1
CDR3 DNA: TGCAGTGTAACGGACGCGGGGATCTACGAGCAGTACTTC
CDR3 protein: CSVTDAGIYEQYF

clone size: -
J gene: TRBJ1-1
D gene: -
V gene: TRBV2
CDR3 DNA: TGTGCCGGCCAGGAGGGCGGATTCATGAACACTGAAGCTTTCTTT
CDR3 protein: CAGQEGGFMNTEAFF

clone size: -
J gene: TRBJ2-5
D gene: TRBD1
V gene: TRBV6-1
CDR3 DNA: TGTGCCAGCAGCGCCGACAGGGTCTGGGAGACCCAGTACTTC
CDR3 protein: CASSADRVWETQYF

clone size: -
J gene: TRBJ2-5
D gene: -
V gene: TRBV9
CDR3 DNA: TGTGCCAGCAGTCAAAGACGGGGGAGTCAAGAGACCCAGTACTTC
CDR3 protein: CASSQRRGSQETQYF

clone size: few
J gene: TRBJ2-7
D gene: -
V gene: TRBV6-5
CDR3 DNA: TGTGCCAGCAGTTACTCTGTCTCCTACGAGCAGTACTTC
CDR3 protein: CASSYSVSYEQYF

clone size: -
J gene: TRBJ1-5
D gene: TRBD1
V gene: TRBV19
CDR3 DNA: TGTGCCAGTAGAGCGGGACAGGGGGGCAGCAATCAGCCCCAGCATTTT
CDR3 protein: CASRAGQGGSNQPQHF

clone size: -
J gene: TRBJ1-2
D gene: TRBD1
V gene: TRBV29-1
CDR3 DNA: TGCAGCGTGGACAGGGGGCCGGGTGGCTACACCTTC
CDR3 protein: CSVDRGPGGYTF

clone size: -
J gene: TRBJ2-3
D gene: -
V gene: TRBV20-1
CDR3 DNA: TGCAGTGCTCGGACACGGGTTGTTAGAGATACGCAGTATTTT
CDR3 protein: CSARTRVVRDTQYF

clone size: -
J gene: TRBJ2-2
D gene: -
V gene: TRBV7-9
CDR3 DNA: TGTGCCAGCAGCCGAATTGAAACAGGGAACACCGGGGAGCTGTTTTTT
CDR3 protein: CASSRIETGNTGELFF

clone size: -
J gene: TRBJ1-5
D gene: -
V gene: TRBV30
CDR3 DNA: TGTGCCTGGACCTGGGGTTCGGATCAGCCCCAGCATTTT
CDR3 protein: CAWTWGSDQPQHF

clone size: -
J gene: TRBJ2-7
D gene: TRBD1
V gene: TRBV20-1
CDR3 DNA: TGCAGTGCGAGTGCCGGGACAGGGGATTCCGAGCAGTACTTC
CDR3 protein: CSASAGTGDSEQYF